Listed here are 5 T cell receptor beta chains from one sample, sequenced in a study of T cell repertoires in cytomegalovirus infection. These TCRs' antigens remain unknown. MiXCR, applied by TCRdb to the reads, yields one record per CDR3 protein. Here the sample spans around 750,000 distinct CDR3 sequences, approximately 32% being singletons. Here the sequenced sample was cultured CD8+ T cells from PBMCs, taken from culture after CMV antigen stimulation. All receptors derive from a human donor in good health (CMV status not recorded). Some clones in this sample may be carry-over from other donors' samples.

This clonotype was picked up a small number of times. Here the CDR3 DNA reads TGTGCCAGCAGCGTAGGGGGACAGGGGGCTAACTATGGCTACACCTTC. Its translation is CASSVGGQGANYGYTF. The J gene is TRBJ1-2, the V gene TRBV9; 11 nucleotides align to TRBD1. CDR1 and CDR2 from the germline V gene are SGDLS and YYNGEE. With V trimmed by 0 bases and J by 0 bases, 1 base remained unmatched. The CDR3 consists of 16 residues. Combining the CDR3 with reference TRBV9 and TRBJ1-2 gives the whole variable domain DSGVTQTPKHLITATGQRVTLRCSPRSGDLSVYWYQQSLDQGLQFLIQYYNGEERAKGNILERFSAQQFPDLHSELNLSSLELGDSALYFCASSVGGQGANYGYTFGSGTRLTVV.

The sample holds many counts of this clonotype. The chain employs TRBV4-1 and TRBJ1-4; no clear D. The V end lost 0 bases, the J end lost 4 bases, and 12 bases lay between the germline ends. The CDR3 contains 16 residues. CDR1 and CDR2 from the germline V gene are MGHRA and YSYEKL. The CDR3 loop reads CASSQDLGKSNEKLFF. In DNA, the CDR3 is TGCGCCAGCAGCCAAGATCTAGGGAAGAGTAATGAAAAACTGTTTTTT.

Points on this clonotype: Relative to the germline gene, one junction end is altered; a read error may explain this. Written as DNA, the CDR3 is TGTGCCAGCTGCTTGGGAGGGGGCAATGAGCAGTTCTTC. It is translated as CASCLGGGNEQFF. The J gene is TRBJ2-1, the V gene TRBV7-6, with D perhaps TRBD2 (7 bases). Looked up from germline, CDR1 is SGHVS and CDR2 is FNYEAQ. This CDR3 spans 13 amino acids.

In its sample, this clonotype was seen a few times. The genes are TRBV7-3 and TRBJ2-1; no reliable D call. V gave up 2 bases and J gave up 2 bases, with 13 bases separating them. Germline CDR1 SGHTA, CDR2 FQGTGA. The CDR3 contains 16 residues. CDR3 bases: TGTGCCAGCAGCTTAGTAACCCGTCCTCCCTACAATGAGCAGTTCTTC. This sequence encodes CASSLVTRPPYNEQFF.

In this sample, this clonotype turned up a few times. The V gene is TRBV18, the J gene TRBJ1-5; D perhaps matches TRBD1 (6 bases). The CDR3 consists of 19 residues. The V end lost 4 bases, the J end lost 0 bases, and 22 bases lay between the germline ends. In germline, CDR1 is KGHSH, CDR2 LQKENI. CDR3 sequence reads: CASSLTTGSLLNSNQPQHF. In DNA, the CDR3 is TGTGCCAGCTCACTAACTACAGGGTCGCTATTAAATAGCAATCAGCCCCAGCATTTT.